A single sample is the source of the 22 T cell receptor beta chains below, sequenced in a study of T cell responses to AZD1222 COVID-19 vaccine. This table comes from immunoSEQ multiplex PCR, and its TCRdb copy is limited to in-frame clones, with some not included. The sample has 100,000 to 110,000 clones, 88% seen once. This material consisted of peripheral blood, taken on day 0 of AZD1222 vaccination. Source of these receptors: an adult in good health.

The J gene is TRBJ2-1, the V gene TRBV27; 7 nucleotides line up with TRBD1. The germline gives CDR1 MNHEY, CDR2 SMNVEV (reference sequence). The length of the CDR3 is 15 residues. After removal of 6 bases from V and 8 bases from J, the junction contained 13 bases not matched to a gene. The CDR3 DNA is TGTGCCAGCAGCCCAGACAGGACAGGTTTTCATGAGCAGTTCTTC. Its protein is CASSPDRTGFHEQFF.

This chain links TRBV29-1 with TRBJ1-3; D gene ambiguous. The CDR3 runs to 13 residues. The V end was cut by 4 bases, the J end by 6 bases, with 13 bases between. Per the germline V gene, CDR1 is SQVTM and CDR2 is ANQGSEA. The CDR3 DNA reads TGCAGCGTTGCGGGCAGGCTTAAAAACACCATATATTTT. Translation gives CSVAGRLKNTIYF.

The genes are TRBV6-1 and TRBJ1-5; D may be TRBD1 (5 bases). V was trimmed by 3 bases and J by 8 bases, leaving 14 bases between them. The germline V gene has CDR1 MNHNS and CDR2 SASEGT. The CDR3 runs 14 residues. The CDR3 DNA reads TGTGCCAGCAGTGAGGTCCAGGGTGGAGAGCCCCAGCATTTT. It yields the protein CASSEVQGGEPQHF.

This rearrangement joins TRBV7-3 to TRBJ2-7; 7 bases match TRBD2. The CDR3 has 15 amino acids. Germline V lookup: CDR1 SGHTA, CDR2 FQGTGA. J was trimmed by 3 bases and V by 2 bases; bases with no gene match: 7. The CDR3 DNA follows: TGTGCCAGCAGCTTAGCGGGCGGGAGTCTCTACGAGCAGTACTTC. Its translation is CASSLAGGSLYEQYF.

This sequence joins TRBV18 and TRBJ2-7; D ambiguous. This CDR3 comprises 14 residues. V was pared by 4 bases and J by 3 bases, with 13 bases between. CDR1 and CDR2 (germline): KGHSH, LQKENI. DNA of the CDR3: TGTGCCAGCTCACACCCTGGCACAAACTACGAGCAGTACTTC. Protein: CASSHPGTNYEQYF.

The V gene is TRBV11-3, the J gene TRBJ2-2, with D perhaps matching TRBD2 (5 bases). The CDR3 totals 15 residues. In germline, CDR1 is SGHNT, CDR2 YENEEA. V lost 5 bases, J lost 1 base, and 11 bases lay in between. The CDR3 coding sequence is TGTGCCAGCAGCCCGGCCGGGGAGAACACCGGGGAGCTGTTTTTT. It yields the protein CASSPAGENTGELFF.

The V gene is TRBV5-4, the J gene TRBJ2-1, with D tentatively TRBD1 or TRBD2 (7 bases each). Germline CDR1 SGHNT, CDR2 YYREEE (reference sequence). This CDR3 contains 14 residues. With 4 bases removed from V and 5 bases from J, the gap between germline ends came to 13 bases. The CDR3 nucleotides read TGTGCCAGCAGCCCCAGGGGGGGGGACAATGAGCAGTTCTTC. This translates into CASSPRGGDNEQFF. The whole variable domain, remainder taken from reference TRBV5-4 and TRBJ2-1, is ETGVTQSPTHLIKTRGQQVTLRCSSQSGHNTVSWYQQALGQGPQFIFQYYREEENGRGNFPPRFSGLQFPNYSSELNVNALELDDSALYLCASSPRGGDNEQFFGPGTRLTVL.

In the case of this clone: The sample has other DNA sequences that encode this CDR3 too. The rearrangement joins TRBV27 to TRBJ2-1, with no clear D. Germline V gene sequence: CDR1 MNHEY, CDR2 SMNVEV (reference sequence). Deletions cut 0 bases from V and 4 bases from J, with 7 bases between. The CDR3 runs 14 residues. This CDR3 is CASSLSLSYNEQFF. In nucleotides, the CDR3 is TGTGCCAGCAGTTTATCCCTCTCATACAATGAGCAGTTCTTC.

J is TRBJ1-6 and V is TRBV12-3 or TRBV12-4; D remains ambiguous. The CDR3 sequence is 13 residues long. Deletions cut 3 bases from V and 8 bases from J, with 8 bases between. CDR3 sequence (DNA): TGTGCCAGCAGTTTCGGTACTGATTCACCCCTCCACTTT. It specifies CASSFGTDSPLHF.

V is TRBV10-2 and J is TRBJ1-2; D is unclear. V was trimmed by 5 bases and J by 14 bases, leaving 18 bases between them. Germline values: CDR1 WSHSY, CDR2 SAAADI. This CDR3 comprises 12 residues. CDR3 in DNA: TGCGCCAGCAGTCCCGGGTCCCCATGGAGGACCTTC. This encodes CASSPGSPWRTF.

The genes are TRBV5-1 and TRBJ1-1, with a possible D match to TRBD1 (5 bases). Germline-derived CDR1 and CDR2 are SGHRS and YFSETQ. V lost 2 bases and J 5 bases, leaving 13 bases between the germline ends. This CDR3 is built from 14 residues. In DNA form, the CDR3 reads TGCGCCAGCAGCTTCAGTCCAGGGCCAACTGAAGCTTTCTTT. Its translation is CASSFSPGPTEAFF.

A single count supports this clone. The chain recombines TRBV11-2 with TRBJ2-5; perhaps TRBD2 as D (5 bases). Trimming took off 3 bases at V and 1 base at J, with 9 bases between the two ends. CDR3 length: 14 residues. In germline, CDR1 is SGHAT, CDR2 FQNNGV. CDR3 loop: CASSFSAAQETQYF. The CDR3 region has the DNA TGTGCCAGCAGCTTTTCAGCGGCCCAAGAGACCCAGTACTTC.

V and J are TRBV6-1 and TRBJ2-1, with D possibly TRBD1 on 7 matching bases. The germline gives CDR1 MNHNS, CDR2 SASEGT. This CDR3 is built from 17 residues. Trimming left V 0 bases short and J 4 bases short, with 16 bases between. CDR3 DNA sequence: TGTGCCAGCAGTGAAGCTTTCCGAGCAGGGGGGTACAATGAGCAGTTCTTC. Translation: CASSEAFRAGGYNEQFF.

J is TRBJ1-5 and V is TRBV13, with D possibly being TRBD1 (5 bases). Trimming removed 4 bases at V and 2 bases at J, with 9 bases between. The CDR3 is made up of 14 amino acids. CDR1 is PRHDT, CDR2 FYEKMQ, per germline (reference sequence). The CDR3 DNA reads TGTGCCAGCAGCTCGGGACGGGGCAATCAGCCCCAGCATTTT. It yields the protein CASSSGRGNQPQHF.

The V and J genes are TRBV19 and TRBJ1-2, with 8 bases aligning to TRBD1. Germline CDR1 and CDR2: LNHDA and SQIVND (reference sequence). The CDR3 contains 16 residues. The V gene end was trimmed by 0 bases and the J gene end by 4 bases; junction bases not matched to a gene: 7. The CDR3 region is CASSIDLGRGPYGYTF. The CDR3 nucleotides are TGTGCCAGTAGTATAGATCTGGGCAGGGGGCCCTATGGCTACACCTTC.

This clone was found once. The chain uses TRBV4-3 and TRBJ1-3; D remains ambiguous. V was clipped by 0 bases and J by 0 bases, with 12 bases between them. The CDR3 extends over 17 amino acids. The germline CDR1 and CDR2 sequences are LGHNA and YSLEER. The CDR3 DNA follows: TGCGCCAGCAGCCAAGACCCCGTTGGGCCCTCTGGAAACACCATATATTTT. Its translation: CASSQDPVGPSGNTIYF.

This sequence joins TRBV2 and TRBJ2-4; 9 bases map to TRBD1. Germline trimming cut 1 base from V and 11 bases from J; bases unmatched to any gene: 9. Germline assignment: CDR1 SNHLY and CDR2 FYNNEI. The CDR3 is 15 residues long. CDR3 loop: CASSEVGTGKMVQYF. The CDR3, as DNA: TGTGCCAGCAGTGAAGTCGGGACAGGGAAGATGGTTCAGTACTTC.

This CDR3 is CASSRDRGYEQYF. The CDR3 DNA is TGTGCCAGCAGTCGCGACAGGGGCTACGAGCAGTACTTC. V is TRBV12-3 or TRBV12-4 and J is TRBJ2-7; 8 bases map to TRBD1. This CDR3 region has 13 residues. V lost 5 bases and J lost 3; bases outside the gene matches: 3.

Here the CDR3 DNA reads TGTGCCAGCTCACCAGGAGACAGCCATGGCTACACCTTC. Amino acid sequence: CASSPGDSHGYTF. The chain employs TRBV18 and TRBJ1-2, with a possible D match to TRBD1 (5 bases). CDR1 and CDR2 from the germline V gene are KGHSH and LQKENI. Trimming removed 2 bases from V and 6 bases from J, with 10 bases in between. CDR3 length: 13 amino acids. Full variable domain (missing parts from reference TRBV18 and TRBJ1-2): NAGVMQNPRHLVRRRGQEARLRCSPMKGHSHVYWYRQLPEEGLKFMVYLQKENIIDESGMPKERFSAEFPKEGPSILRIQQVVRGDSAAYFCASSPGDSHGYTFGSGTRLTVV.

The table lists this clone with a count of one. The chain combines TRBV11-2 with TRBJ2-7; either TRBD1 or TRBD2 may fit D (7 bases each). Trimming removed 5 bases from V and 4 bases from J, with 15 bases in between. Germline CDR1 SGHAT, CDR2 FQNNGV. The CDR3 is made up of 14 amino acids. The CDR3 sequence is CASSPAGQQYEQYF. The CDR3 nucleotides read TGTGCCAGCAGCCCAGCGGGACAGCAATACGAGCAGTACTTC.

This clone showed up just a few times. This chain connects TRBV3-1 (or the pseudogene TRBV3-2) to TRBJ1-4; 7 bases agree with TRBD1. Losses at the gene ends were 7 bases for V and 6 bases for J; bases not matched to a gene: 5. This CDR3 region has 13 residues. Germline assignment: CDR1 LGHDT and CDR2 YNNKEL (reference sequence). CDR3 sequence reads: CASTQGGYEKLFF. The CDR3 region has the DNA TGTGCCAGCACCCAGGGGGGATATGAAAAACTGTTTTTT.

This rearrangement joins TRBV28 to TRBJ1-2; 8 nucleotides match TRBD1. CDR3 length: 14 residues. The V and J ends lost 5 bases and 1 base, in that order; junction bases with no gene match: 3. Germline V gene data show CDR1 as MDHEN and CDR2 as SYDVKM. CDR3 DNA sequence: TGTGCCAGCAGTCGCACAGGGGGTAACTATGGCTACACCTTC. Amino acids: CASSRTGGNYGYTF.